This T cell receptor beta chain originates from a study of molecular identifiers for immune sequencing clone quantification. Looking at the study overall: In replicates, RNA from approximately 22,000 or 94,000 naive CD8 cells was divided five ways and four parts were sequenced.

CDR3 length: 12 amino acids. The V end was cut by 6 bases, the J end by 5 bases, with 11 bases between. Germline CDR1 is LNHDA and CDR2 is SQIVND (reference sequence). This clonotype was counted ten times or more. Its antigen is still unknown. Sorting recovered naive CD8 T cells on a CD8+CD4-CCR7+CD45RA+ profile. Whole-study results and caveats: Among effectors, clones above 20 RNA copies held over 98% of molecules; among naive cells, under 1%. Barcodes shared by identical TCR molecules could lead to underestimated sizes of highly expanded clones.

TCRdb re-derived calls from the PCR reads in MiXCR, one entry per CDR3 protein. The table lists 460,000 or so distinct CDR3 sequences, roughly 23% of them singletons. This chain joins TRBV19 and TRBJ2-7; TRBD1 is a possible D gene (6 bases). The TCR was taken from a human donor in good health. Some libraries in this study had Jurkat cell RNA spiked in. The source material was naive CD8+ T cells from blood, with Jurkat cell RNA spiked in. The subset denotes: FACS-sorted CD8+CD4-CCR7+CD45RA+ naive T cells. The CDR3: CASSLQGDEQYF. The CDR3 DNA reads TGTGCCAGTAGCCTACAGGGCGACGAGCAGTACTTC.